The rows below give T cell receptor beta chains drawn from one sample of a study of cytomegalovirus exposure and HLA in healthy donors. Sequencing was performed with immunoSEQ multiplex PCR; in TCRdb, only in-frame clones are kept and a portion is missing. This sample has roughly 120,000 clones, with roughly 82% found just once. The sample consisted of PBMCs. The receptors were gathered from a human donor in good health. Each CDR3 is given with its conserved first and last residue. A D gene is named only where the DNA matches it firmly. For some rows the clone size is stated as once, few or many, or as a class when expanded; others skip it.

CDR3nt	CDR3aa	abundance	j_gene	v_gene	d_gene
TGTGCCAGCAGTTCGACAGGGATATACAATGAGCAGTTCTTC	CASSSTGIYNEQFF	.	TRBJ2-1	TRBV27	TRBD1
TGTGCCAGCAGAGGAGCAGGGGGTCGGACTGAAGCTTTCTTT	CASRGAGGRTEAFF	.	TRBJ1-1	TRBV6-5	TRBD1
TGTGCCTGGAGTGTACAAGGAGGGAGGGCGGCAGCTTTCTTT	CAWSVQGGRAAAFF	.	TRBJ1-1	TRBV30	.
TGTGCCAGCAGCTTAGTGGGGACTAGCGGGAGCACAGATACGCAGTATTTT	CASSLVGTSGSTDTQYF	.	TRBJ2-3	TRBV7-2	TRBD2
TGTGCCAGCTATACGCGGGGGGCGGAGGGCGAGCAGTACTTC	CASYTRGAEGEQYF	.	TRBJ2-7	TRBV6-5	TRBD2
TGCAGTGCTAGATTAGTCAATGAGCAGTTCTTC	CSARLVNEQFF	.	TRBJ2-1	TRBV20-1	.
TGTGCCAGCAGGCAAGCAGCGAGAACTAATCAGCCCCAGCATTTT	CASRQAARTNQPQHF	.	TRBJ1-5	TRBV6-5	.
TGTGCCAGCAACGGGAGAGGAATTTTGACTGAAGCTTTCTTT	CASNGRGILTEAFF	.	TRBJ1-1	TRBV28	.
TGTGCCAGCAGTTTATCCCCGAGGGCGGGGCAGTACTTC	CASSLSPRAGQYF	.	TRBJ2-7	TRBV27	.
TGTGCCTGGAGTGTAGCGGGATCTGGAAACACCATATATTTT	CAWSVAGSGNTIYF	.	TRBJ1-3	TRBV30	.
TGTGCCAGCAGCTTGTACTCTCTGAACACTGAAGCTTTCTTT	CASSLYSLNTEAFF	.	TRBJ1-1	TRBV7-6	.
TGTGCCAGCACCCTGACAGGGGATCAGCCCCAGCATTTT	CASTLTGDQPQHF	.	TRBJ1-5	TRBV6-1	TRBD1
TGTGCCAGCAGCTTCGGGGGAGAGACTGAAGCTTTCTTT	CASSFGGETEAFF	.	TRBJ1-1	TRBV11-3	.
TGTGCCAGCAGCGTACCTGGAGGAGGTTGGGAGGAGCAGTTCTTC	CASSVPGGGWEEQFF	.	TRBJ2-1	TRBV9	.
TGTGCCAGTAGTACCACCTACTACGACGCTGAAGCTTTCTTT	CASSTTYYDAEAFF	.	TRBJ1-1	TRBV19	.
TGCGCCAGCAGCTCCCGGACAGGAGTGAACACTGAAGCTTTCTTT	CASSSRTGVNTEAFF	.	TRBJ1-1	TRBV5-1	TRBD1
TGTGCCTGGAATACGGGAAGCAATCAGCCCCAGCATTTT	CAWNTGSNQPQHF	few	TRBJ1-5	TRBV30	.
TGCGCCAGCAGTCATACCGGGACTTACAATGAGCAGTTCTTC	CASSHTGTYNEQFF	few	TRBJ2-1	TRBV4-1	.
TGCGCCAGCAGCGCCCCCGGGACTAGCGGGGGGTACGAGCAGTACTTC	CASSAPGTSGGYEQYF	.	TRBJ2-7	TRBV5-1	TRBD2
TGTGCCAGCAGCGTAGCTACTAGCGGACCATACTCCTACAATGAGCAGTTCTTC	CASSVATSGPYSYNEQFF	.	TRBJ2-1	TRBV9	TRBD2
TGTGCCACCACGGCTAGCCAACTTGGGGAGCAGTACTTC	CATTASQLGEQYF	.	TRBJ2-7	TRBV28	.
TGTGCCAGCAGCGATTGGAGGGCGGGCCAGCACAATGAGCAGTTCTTC	CASSDWRAGQHNEQFF	.	TRBJ2-1	TRBV2	.
TGTGCCAGCAGAAGCAGGTTCACCTACAATGAGCAGTTCTTC	CASRSRFTYNEQFF	few	TRBJ2-1	TRBV6-5	.
TGTGCCAGCAGCTTGGCCCTACAGGGGAATGAGCAGTTCTTC	CASSLALQGNEQFF	few	TRBJ2-1	TRBV7-9	TRBD1
TGTGCCAGCAGTTTATCCCCAGGACTAGCGGGAATATACGAGCAGTACTTC	CASSLSPGLAGIYEQYF	.	TRBJ2-7	TRBV27	TRBD2
TGTGCCAGCAGTTGGACTAGCGGGAGGACCCCCTACGAGCAGTACTTC	CASSWTSGRTPYEQYF	.	TRBJ2-7	TRBV2	TRBD2
TGTGCCATCAGTGCCAGACAGGGGGAACGGTACGAGCAGTACTTC	CAISARQGERYEQYF	.	TRBJ2-7	TRBV10-3	TRBD1
TGCGCCAGCAGCCAACTACTACACTCTGGAAACACCATATATTTT	CASSQLLHSGNTIYF	.	TRBJ1-3	TRBV4-1	.
TGTGCCAGCAGTCAGCGCGAGACCCAGTACTTC	CASSQRETQYF	few	TRBJ2-5	TRBV2	.
TGTGCCAGCACCATGGGACAAATGAACACTGAAGCTTTCTTT	CASTMGQMNTEAFF	few	TRBJ1-1	TRBV25-1	.
TGTGCCAGCAGCCCGCATTCGAGCGAGAGCTCCTACGAGCAGTACTTC	CASSPHSSESSYEQYF	.	TRBJ2-7	TRBV4-2	.
TGTGCCAGCAGTTTATCTGTAGGGGGCGGTCAGCCCCAGCATTTT	CASSLSVGGGQPQHF	.	TRBJ1-5	TRBV28	TRBD1
TGTGCCAGCACGGGGGAATTGGGAGAGACCCAGTACTTC	CASTGELGETQYF	.	TRBJ2-5	TRBV6-1	.
TGTGCCAGCAGTCCGCCACAGGGTTACGGCTACACCTTC	CASSPPQGYGYTF	.	TRBJ1-2	TRBV6-5	.
TGTGCCAGCACTCGTGAGGTTAACTATGGCTACACCTTC	CASTREVNYGYTF	.	TRBJ1-2	TRBV28	.
TGCGCCAGCAGCTTGGTCGGGGAGTCCCCCTACAATGAGCAGTTCTTC	CASSLVGESPYNEQFF	.	TRBJ2-1	TRBV5-1	.
TGTGCCAGTAGTATAAATAGTAACAGCAATCAGCCCCAGCATTTT	CASSINSNSNQPQHF	.	TRBJ1-5	TRBV19	.
TGTGCCAGCAGTGTAGGCAGCGGACCCTACACCTTC	CASSVGSGPYTF	.	TRBJ1-2	TRBV25-1	.
TGTGCCAGCAGCCCGATAACTAGCGGGAGTGGAAATGAGCAGTTCTTC	CASSPITSGSGNEQFF	.	TRBJ2-1	TRBV4-2	TRBD2
TGTGCCAGTACCATGGGGGGGACCCGGGAGCTGTTTTTT	CASTMGGTRELFF	.	TRBJ2-2	TRBV19	TRBD2
TGTGCCAGCAGTTTAGATGCTGGGACAGGCTATGGCTACACCTTC	CASSLDAGTGYGYTF	.	TRBJ1-2	TRBV28	TRBD1
TGTGCCACCTATCGGGACACTACGAACACTGAAGCTTTCTTT	CATYRDTTNTEAFF	.	TRBJ1-1	TRBV7-8	.
TGCAGCGCCGAGGACAGGGGGCTGAAGACCCAGTACTTC	CSAEDRGLKTQYF	.	TRBJ2-5	TRBV29-1	TRBD1
TGTGCTAGTTTTAGCCCGCGGACAGACGAGCAGTACTTC	CASFSPRTDEQYF	.	TRBJ2-7	TRBV28	.
TGTGCCAGCAGCAAATCTGAGACAGTGGTTTACAATGAGCAGTTCTTC	CASSKSETVVYNEQFF	.	TRBJ2-1	TRBV21-1	.
TGTGCCAGTAGTACTACGGGAGGGGTTGGTGAAAAACTGTTTTTT	CASSTTGGVGEKLFF	few	TRBJ1-4	TRBV19	.
TGCGCCAGCAGCTTGTTGGGTGGGCCGAACACTGAAGCTTTCTTT	CASSLLGGPNTEAFF	few	TRBJ1-1	TRBV5-1	.
TGTGCCAGCAGCGCGAGACAGGATTTTTACGAGCAGTACTTC	CASSARQDFYEQYF	few	TRBJ2-7	TRBV27	.
TGTGCCAGCAGCCAGGACAAGAACACTGAAGCTTTCTTT	CASSQDKNTEAFF	.	TRBJ1-1	TRBV11-2	.
TGTGCCAGCAGCTTCGGCGGGACCTCCTACGAGCAGTACTTC	CASSFGGTSYEQYF	few	TRBJ2-7	TRBV13	.
TGTGCCAGTAGTATTTCGGACAGCACGAACACCGGGGAGCTGTTTTTT	CASSISDSTNTGELFF	few	TRBJ2-2	TRBV19	.